This entry lists 27 T cell receptor beta chains sequenced from one sample in a study of T cell responses to AZD1222 COVID-19 vaccine. Sequencing was performed with immunoSEQ multiplex PCR; in TCRdb, only in-frame clones are kept and a portion is missing. This sample yields approximately 150,000 clones, of which approximately 90% are seen a single time; approximately 1.1% belongs to the top ten. The material was peripheral blood, obtained 28 days after the second AZD1222 dose. The receptor source for this set is an adult who received the AZD1222 COVID-19 vaccine.

This rearrangement joins TRBV10-3 to TRBJ1-6; no reliable D call. Germline values: CDR1 ENHRY, CDR2 SYGVKD. V was trimmed by 8 bases and J by 1 base, leaving 6 bases between them. This CDR3 contains 13 residues. CDR3 in DNA: TGTGCCATCCAACAGTCCTATAATTCACCCCTCCACTTT. Translation: CAIQQSYNSPLHF.

As DNA, the CDR3 is TGCGCCAGCAGCCTCGATGGAGTTTGGCGTAAGAACACTGAAGCTTTCTTT. This codes for CASSLDGVWRKNTEAFF. The chain joins TRBV5-1 to TRBJ1-1; D remains ambiguous. Germline V lookup: CDR1 SGHRS, CDR2 YFSETQ. This CDR3 contains 17 residues. The V and J ends lost 4 bases and 1 base respectively, with 20 bases between them.

This clone has only one observation. The chain is built from TRBV6-5 and TRBJ1-2; D is possibly TRBD1 (6 bases). This CDR3 spans 14 amino acids. Germline V CDR1 and CDR2: MNHEY, SVGAGI. The germline V and J ends were trimmed by 6 bases and 4 bases, with 15 bases remaining between them. The CDR3 nucleotides are TGTGCCAGCAGCCGAAGCGGACAGCTCTATGGCTACACCTTC. Protein product: CASSRSGQLYGYTF.

V gene TRBV6-5 combines with J gene TRBJ2-7; maybe TRBD1 (5 bases). Per the germline V gene, CDR1 is MNHEY and CDR2 is SVGAGI. This CDR3 has 15 amino acids. Trimming pared 6 bases from V and 0 bases from J, leaving 15 bases between. The CDR3 sequence: CASRSPRQSSYEQYF. The CDR3 coding sequence is TGTGCCAGCAGATCACCCCGACAGAGCTCCTACGAGCAGTACTTC.

The CDR3 region has the DNA TGTGCCAGCAGCCCCCAGGGCGCCCGGAACGTATATGGCTACACCTTC. Residues: CASSPQGARNVYGYTF. The chain combines TRBV7-2 with TRBJ1-2, with D possibly being TRBD1 (5 bases). The germline CDR1 and CDR2 sequences are SGHTA and FQGNSA. With 5 bases removed from V and 5 bases from J, the gap between germline ends came to 21 bases. This CDR3 region has 16 residues. Using reference TRBV7-2 and TRBJ1-2 for the parts outside the CDR3, the full variable domain is GAGVSQSPSNKVTEKGKDVELRCDPISGHTALYWYRQSLGQGLEFLIYFQGNSAPDKSGLPSDRFSAERTGGSVSTLTIQRTQQEDSAVYLCASSPQGARNVYGYTFGSGTRLTVV.

Only one count was recorded for this clone. J is TRBJ1-1 and V is TRBV7-9, with 8 nucleotides matching TRBD1. Looked up from germline, CDR1 is SEHNR and CDR2 is FQNEAQ (reference sequence). The V gene end was trimmed by 5 bases and the J gene end by 7 bases; junction bases not matched to a gene: 9. This CDR3 has 14 amino acids. The CDR3 DNA reads as TGTGCCAGCAGCGAAAAGGACAGGGTTCATGAAGCTTTCTTT. Translation gives CASSEKDRVHEAFF.

The rearrangement links TRBV3-1 (or the pseudogene TRBV3-2) to TRBJ1-6, with no clear D. The CDR3 runs to 18 residues. V lost 4 bases, J lost 5 bases, and 21 bases lay in between. Germline CDR1 reads LGHDT; CDR2 reads YNNKEL (reference sequence). The CDR3 here is CASSLIVVGSWDNSPLHF. The CDR3, as DNA: TGTGCCAGCAGCCTAATCGTTGTCGGGAGTTGGGATAATTCACCCCTCCACTTT.

The rearrangement uses TRBV7-9 and TRBJ1-4, with TRBD1 matching 9 bases. J was trimmed by 7 bases and V by 4 bases; bases with no gene match: 7. Germline V gene data show CDR1 as SEHNR and CDR2 as FQNEAQ (reference sequence). This CDR3 has 15 amino acids. CDR3 amino acids: CASSSTGGAVEKLFF. As DNA, the CDR3 is TGTGCCAGCAGCTCAACAGGGGGCGCGGTTGAAAAACTGTTTTTT.

The chain links TRBV9 to TRBJ1-4; unclear D gene. Between the trimmed V and J ends, which lost 5 bases and 5 bases, there was a span of 13 bases. The CDR3 sequence is 14 residues long. CDR1 and CDR2 from the germline V gene are SGDLS and YYNGEE. The CDR3 sequence: CASSLHAANEKLFF. CDR3 DNA: TGTGCCAGCAGTCTCCACGCGGCGAATGAAAAACTGTTTTTT.

The V and J genes are TRBV5-1 and TRBJ2-2, with 9 positions matching TRBD1. This CDR3 comprises 15 residues. Germline V CDR1 and CDR2: SGHRS, YFSETQ. V gave up 4 bases and J gave up 3 bases; unmatched junction bases: 4. The CDR3 bases are TGCGCCAGCAGCCCGGGACAGGGACACACCGGGGAGCTGTTTTTT. Translated, it gives CASSPGQGHTGELFF.

The chain uses TRBV9 and TRBJ1-2; 7 nucleotides align to TRBD1. Germline CDR1 and CDR2: SGDLS and YYNGEE. The trim removed 0 bases at V and 7 bases at J, leaving 3 bases unmatched. This CDR3 comprises 13 residues. The chain's CDR3 is CASSVEQGTGYTF. The CDR3 DNA follows: TGTGCCAGCAGCGTAGAACAGGGGACTGGCTACACCTTC.

V and J are TRBV12-5 and TRBJ2-3, with 7 positions matching TRBD1. J was trimmed by 4 bases and V by 2 bases; bases with no gene match: 3. From germline, CDR1 is LGHNT and CDR2 FRNRAP. The CDR3 runs to 14 residues. CDR3 coding DNA: TGTGCTAGTGGTTTGAGCCAGGGGGCAGATACGCAGTATTTT. This encodes CASGLSQGADTQYF. Full variable domain (missing parts from reference TRBV12-5 and TRBJ2-3): DARVTQTPRHKVTEMGQEVTMRCQPILGHNTVFWYRQTMMQGLELLAYFRNRAPLDDSGMPKDRFSAEMPDATLATLKIQPSEPRDSAVYFCASGLSQGADTQYFGPGTRLTVL.

The rearrangement joins TRBV7-9 to TRBJ1-2; no firm D call. The CDR3 sequence is 11 residues long. V dropped 5 bases and J dropped 6 bases, with 7 bases sitting between them. CDR1 and CDR2 from the germline V gene are SEHNR and FQNEAQ (reference sequence). Here the CDR3 DNA reads TGTGCCAGCAGCCTCGGTGATGGCTACACCTTC. Translation: CASSLGDGYTF.

Here the CDR3 reads CASSKGDSYTEAFF. The DNA of the CDR3 is TGTGCCAGCAGCAAAGGCGACAGTTACACTGAAGCTTTCTTT. J is TRBJ1-1 and V is TRBV13, with a weak D call TRBD1 (5 bases). Germline lookup yields CDR1 PRHDT and CDR2 FYEKMQ (reference sequence). V lost 5 bases, J lost 3 bases, and 13 bases lay in between. The CDR3 length is 14 residues.

CDR3 sequence (DNA): TGTGCCAGCAGCCAAGTGGCCGGGGAGCTGTTTTTT. Encoded protein: CASSQVAGELFF. The gene calls are TRBV3-1 (or the pseudogene TRBV3-2) and TRBJ2-2; no definite D call. Germline values: CDR1 LGHDT, CDR2 YNNKEL (reference sequence). V was pared by 1 base and J by 6 bases, with 3 bases between. CDR3 length: 12 residues.

This rearrangement joins TRBV12-3 or TRBV12-4 to TRBJ1-6; D remains unclear. V lost 7 bases, J lost 6 bases, and 10 bases lay in between. The CDR3 runs 13 residues. The CDR3 region has the DNA TGTGCCAGCACCCGGAGGGCTAATTCACCCCTCCACTTT. Its translation: CASTRRANSPLHF.

This chain joins TRBV4-1 and TRBJ2-1, with 10 bases identical to TRBD2. CDR1 is MGHRA and CDR2 is YSYEKL in the germline V gene. The CDR3 sequence is 13 residues long. V gave up 1 base and J gave up 13 bases; unmatched junction bases: 4. The CDR3 is CASSQVASGGQFF. The DNA of the CDR3 is TGCGCCAGCAGCCAAGTCGCTAGCGGGGGTCAGTTCTTC.

The chain employs TRBV12-3 or TRBV12-4 and TRBJ1-4; D gene unclear. This CDR3 region has 11 residues. V was shortened by 6 bases and J by 5 bases, with 4 bases between the two germline ends. CDR3: CASRINEKLFF. Here the CDR3 DNA reads TGTGCCAGCAGGATAAATGAAAAACTGTTTTTT.

The chain links TRBV20-1 to TRBJ1-1; D may be TRBD1 (5 bases). Germline CDR1 DFQATT, CDR2 SNEGSKA (reference sequence). The CDR3 runs 15 residues. The V end lost 3 bases, the J end lost 0 bases, and 14 bases lay between the germline ends. For the CDR3, the DNA is TGCAGTGCTAGTAGGGCAGGGCGCATGAACACTGAAGCTTTCTTT. It yields the protein CSASRAGRMNTEAFF.

This chain links TRBV5-6 with TRBJ1-1; no clear D gene. The length of the CDR3 is 12 residues. Trimming took 5 bases from V and 8 from J, leaving 13 bases between them. Germline CDR1 reads SGHDT; CDR2 reads YYEEEE. CDR3 protein: CASSRGEAEAFF. CDR3 sequence (DNA): TGTGCCAGCAGTCGCGGAGAGGCCGAAGCTTTCTTT. Together with reference TRBV5-6 and TRBJ1-1, the CDR3 gives the full variable domain: DAGVTQSPTHLIKTRGQQVTLRCSPKSGHDTVSWYQQALGQGPQFIFQYYEEEERQRGNFPDRFSGHQFPNYSSELNVNALLLGDSALYLCASSRGEAEAFFGQGTRLTVV.

This clone showed up just once. V usage is TRBV5-1 and J usage is TRBJ1-3; the match to TRBD1 covers 7 bases. Unmatched junction bases numbered 7, after V lost 4 bases and J lost 0 bases. The CDR3 is made up of 16 amino acids. The germline V gene has CDR1 SGHRS and CDR2 YFSETQ. The CDR3 loop reads CASSNGQASSGNTIYF. CDR3 sequence (DNA): TGCGCCAGCAGCAACGGACAGGCGAGCTCTGGAAACACCATATATTTT.

This clone was recorded once. The CDR3 nucleotides read TGTGCCAGCAGCTTAGTAGGTTGGGGGGGTCAGTACTTC. Translated: CASSLVGWGGQYF. The chain carries TRBV11-2 and TRBJ2-7; 7 nucleotides align to TRBD2. The CDR3 is 13 amino acids. With V trimmed by 1 base and J by 10 bases, 7 bases remained unmatched. From germline, CDR1 is SGHAT and CDR2 FQNNGV.

The CDR3 DNA reads as TGTGCCAGCAGTTACGGGGGACCCAGCACAGATACGCAGTATTTT. It specifies CASSYGGPSTDTQYF. The chain combines TRBV6-5 with TRBJ2-3; D possibly matches TRBD1 or TRBD2 (5 bases each). Germline values: CDR1 MNHEY, CDR2 SVGAGI. V was shortened by 2 bases and J by 0 bases, with 9 bases between the two germline ends. The CDR3 is 15 amino acids.

The chain couples TRBV10-3 to TRBJ2-2; tentatively, D is TRBD1 (5 bases). This CDR3 comprises 16 residues. The V and J ends lost 1 base and 5 bases respectively, with 14 bases between them. Germline CDR1 ENHRY, CDR2 SYGVKD. Written as DNA, the CDR3 is TGTGCCATCAGTGAGTTCGGACAAGATGGAACCGGGGAGCTGTTTTTT. This codes for CAISEFGQDGTGELFF.

The V call is TRBV29-1, the J call TRBJ1-2; D may be TRBD1 (5 bases). V was shortened by 7 bases and J by 5 bases, with 17 bases between the two germline ends. Germline assignment: CDR1 SQVTM and CDR2 ANQGSEA. The CDR3 length is 13 residues. The DNA of the CDR3 is TGCAGCGCTCCCGGGACTCACGGATATGGCTACACCTTC. Its translation: CSAPGTHGYGYTF.

The genes are TRBV11-2 and TRBJ1-1, with 7 bases aligning to TRBD1. The V gene's germline CDR1 is SGHAT and CDR2 FQNNGV. The CDR3 loop spans 13 amino acids. The V and J ends lost 0 bases and 10 bases, in that order; junction bases with no gene match: 5. CDR3 nucleotides: TGTGCCAGCAGCTTAGATCAGGCAGGGGGAGCTTTCTTT. Amino acid sequence: CASSLDQAGGAFF. The full variable domain, its missing parts supplied by reference TRBV11-2 and TRBJ1-1, is EAGVAQSPRYKIIEKRQSVAFWCNPISGHATLYWYQQILGQGPKLLIQFQNNGVVDDSQLPKDRFSAERLKGVDSTLKIQPAKLEDSAVYLCASSLDQAGGAFFGQGTRLTVV.

The chain couples TRBV12-3 or TRBV12-4 to TRBJ1-2; D possibly corresponds to TRBD1 (6 bases). V gave up 5 bases and J gave up 6 bases, with 10 bases separating them. The CDR3 contains 12 residues. The DNA for the CDR3 is TGTGCCAGCAGTACTTGGACAGATGGCTACACCTTC. Protein: CASSTWTDGYTF.